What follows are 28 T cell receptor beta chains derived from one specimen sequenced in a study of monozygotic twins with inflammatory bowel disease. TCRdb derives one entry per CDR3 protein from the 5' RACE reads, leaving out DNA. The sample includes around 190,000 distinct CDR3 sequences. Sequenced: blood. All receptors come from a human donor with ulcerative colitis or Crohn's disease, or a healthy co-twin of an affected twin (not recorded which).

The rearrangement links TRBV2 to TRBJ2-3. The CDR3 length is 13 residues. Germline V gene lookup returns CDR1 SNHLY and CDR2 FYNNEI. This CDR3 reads CASSGGYTDTQYF.

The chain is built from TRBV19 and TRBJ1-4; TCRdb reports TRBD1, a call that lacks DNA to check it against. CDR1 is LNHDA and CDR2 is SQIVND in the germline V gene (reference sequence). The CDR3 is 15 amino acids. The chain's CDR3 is CASSDPGGTNEKLFF. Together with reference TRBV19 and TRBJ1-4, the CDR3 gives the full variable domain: DGGITQSPKYLFRKEGQNVTLSCEQNLNHDAMYWYRQDPGQGLRLIYYSQIVNDFQKGDIAEGYSVSREKKESFPLTVTSAQKNPTAFYLCASSDPGGTNEKLFFGSGTQLSVL.

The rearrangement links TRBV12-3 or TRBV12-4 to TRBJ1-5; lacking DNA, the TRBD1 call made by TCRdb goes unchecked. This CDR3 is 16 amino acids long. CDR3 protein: CASSRTGTGDNQPQHF.

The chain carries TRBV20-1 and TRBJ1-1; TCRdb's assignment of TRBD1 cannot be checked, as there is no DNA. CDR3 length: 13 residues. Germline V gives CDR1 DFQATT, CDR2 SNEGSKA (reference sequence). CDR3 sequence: CSVQQGEVTEAFF.

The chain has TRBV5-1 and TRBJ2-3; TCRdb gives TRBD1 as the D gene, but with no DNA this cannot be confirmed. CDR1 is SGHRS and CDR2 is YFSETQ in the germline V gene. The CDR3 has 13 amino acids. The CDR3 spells CASSFASAVGQYF.

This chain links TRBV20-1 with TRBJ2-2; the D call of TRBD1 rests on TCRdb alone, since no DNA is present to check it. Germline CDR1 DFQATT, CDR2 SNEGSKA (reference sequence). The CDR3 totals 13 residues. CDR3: CSATQGGTGELFF.

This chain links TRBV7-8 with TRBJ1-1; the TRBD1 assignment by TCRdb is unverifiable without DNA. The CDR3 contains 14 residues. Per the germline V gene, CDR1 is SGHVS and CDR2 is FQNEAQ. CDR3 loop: CASSTQLGGTEAFF. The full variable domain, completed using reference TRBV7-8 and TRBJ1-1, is GAGVSQSPRYKVAKRGQDVALRCDPISGHVSLFWYQQALGQGPEFLTYFQNEAQLDKSGLPSDRFFAERPEGSVSTLKIQRTQQEDSAVYLCASSTQLGGTEAFFGQGTRLTVV.

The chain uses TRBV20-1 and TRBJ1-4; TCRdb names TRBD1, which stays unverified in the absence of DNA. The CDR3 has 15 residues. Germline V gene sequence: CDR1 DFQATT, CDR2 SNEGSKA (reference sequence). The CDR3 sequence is CSARAQGPANEKLFF.

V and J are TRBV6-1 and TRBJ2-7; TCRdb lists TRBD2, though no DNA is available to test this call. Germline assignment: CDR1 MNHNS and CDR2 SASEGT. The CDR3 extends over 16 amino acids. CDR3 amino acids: CASSEGALTRVYEQYF.

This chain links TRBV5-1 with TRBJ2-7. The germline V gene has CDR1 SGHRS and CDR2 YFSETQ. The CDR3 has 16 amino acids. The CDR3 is CASSLGLGIDLYEQYF.

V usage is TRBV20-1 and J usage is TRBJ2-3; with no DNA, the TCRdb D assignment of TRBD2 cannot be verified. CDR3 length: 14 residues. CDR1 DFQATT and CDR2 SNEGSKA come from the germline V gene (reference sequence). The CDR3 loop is CSAKTSGNTDTQYF.

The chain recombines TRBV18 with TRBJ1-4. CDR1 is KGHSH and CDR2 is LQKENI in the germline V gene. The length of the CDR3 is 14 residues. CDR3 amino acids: CASSPEIYNEKLFF.

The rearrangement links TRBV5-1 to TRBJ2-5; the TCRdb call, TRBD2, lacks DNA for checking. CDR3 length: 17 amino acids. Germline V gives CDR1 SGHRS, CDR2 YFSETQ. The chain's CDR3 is CASSLLPGLASGETQYF.

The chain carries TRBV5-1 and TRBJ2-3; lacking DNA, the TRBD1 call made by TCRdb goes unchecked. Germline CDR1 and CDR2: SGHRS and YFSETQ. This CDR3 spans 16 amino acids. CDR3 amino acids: CASTRQGLTVGDTQYF. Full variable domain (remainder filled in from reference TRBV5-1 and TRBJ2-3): KAGVTQTPRYLIKTRGQQVTLSCSPISGHRSVSWYQQTPGQGLQFLFEYFSETQRNKGNFPGRFSGRQFSNSRSEMNVSTLELGDSALYLCASTRQGLTVGDTQYFGPGTRLTVL.

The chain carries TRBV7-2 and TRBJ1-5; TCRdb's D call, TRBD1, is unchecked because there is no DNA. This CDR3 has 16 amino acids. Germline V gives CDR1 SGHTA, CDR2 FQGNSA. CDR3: CASSLVSTGSNQPQHF.

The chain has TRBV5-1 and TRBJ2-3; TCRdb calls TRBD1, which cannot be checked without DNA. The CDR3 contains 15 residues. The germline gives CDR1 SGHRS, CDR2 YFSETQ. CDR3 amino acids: CASSLWTGGTDTQYF.

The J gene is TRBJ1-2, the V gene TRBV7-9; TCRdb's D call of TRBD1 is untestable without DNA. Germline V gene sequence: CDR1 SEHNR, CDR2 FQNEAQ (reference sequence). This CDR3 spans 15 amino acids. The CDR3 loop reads CASSARQGAAYGYTF.

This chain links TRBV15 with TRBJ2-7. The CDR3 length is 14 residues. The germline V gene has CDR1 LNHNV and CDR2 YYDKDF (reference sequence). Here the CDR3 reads CATSRDQGSYEQYF.

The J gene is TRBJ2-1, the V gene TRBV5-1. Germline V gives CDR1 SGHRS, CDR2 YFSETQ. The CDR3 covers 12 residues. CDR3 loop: CASSPSDNEQFF.

This CDR3 reads CSAGDAGSGNTIYF. The rearrangement uses TRBV20-1 and TRBJ1-3. CDR1 and CDR2 from the germline V gene are DFQATT and SNEGSKA (reference sequence). CDR3 size: 14 residues.

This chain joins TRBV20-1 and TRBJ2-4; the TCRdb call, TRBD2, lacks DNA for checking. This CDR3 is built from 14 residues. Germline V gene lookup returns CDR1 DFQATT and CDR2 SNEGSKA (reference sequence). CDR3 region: CSASSSGAKNIQYF.

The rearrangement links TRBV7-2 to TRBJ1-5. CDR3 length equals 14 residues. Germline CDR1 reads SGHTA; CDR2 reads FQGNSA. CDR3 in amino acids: CASSLVRTNQPQHF.

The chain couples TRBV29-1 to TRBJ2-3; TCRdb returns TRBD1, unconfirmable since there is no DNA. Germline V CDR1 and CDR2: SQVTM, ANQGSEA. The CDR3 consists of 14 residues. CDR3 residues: CSVVNRGSTDTQYF.

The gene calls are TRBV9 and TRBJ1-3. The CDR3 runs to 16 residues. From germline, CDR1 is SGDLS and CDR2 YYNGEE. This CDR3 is CASSVGSRSSGNTIYF.

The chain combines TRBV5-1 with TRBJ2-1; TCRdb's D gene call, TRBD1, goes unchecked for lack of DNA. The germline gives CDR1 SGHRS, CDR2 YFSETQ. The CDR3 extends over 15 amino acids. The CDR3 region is CASSLGLGGDKEQFF. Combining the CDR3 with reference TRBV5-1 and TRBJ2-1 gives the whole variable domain KAGVTQTPRYLIKTRGQQVTLSCSPISGHRSVSWYQQTPGQGLQFLFEYFSETQRNKGNFPGRFSGRQFSNSRSEMNVSTLELGDSALYLCASSLGLGGDKEQFFGPGTRLTVL.

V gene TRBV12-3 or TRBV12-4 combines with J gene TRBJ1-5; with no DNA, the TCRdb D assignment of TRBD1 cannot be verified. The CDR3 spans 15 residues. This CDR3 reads CASSLRDSYHQPQHF.

The CDR3 protein is CASSLTGTEQETQYF. The chain couples TRBV5-1 to TRBJ2-5; TCRdb outputs TRBD1, but without DNA this stays unchecked. Germline V gives CDR1 SGHRS, CDR2 YFSETQ. The CDR3 runs 15 residues.

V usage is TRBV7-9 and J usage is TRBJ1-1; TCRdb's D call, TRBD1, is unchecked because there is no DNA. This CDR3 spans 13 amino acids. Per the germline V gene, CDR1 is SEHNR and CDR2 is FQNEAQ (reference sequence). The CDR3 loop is CASSTTGNTEAFF.